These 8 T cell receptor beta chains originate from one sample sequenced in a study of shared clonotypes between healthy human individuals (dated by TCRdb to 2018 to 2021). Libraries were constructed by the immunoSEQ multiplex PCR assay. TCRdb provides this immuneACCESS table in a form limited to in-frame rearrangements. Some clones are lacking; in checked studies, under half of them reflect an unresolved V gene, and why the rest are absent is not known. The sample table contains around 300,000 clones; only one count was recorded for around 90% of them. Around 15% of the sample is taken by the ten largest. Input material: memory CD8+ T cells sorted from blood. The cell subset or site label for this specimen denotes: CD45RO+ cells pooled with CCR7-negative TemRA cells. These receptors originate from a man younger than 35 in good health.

The CDR3 DNA follows: TGTGCCAGCAGTTTTTCTGGACTAGCGGGAGCATCGCAGTATTTT. It yields the protein CASSFSGLAGASQYF. V gene TRBV6-5 combines with J gene TRBJ2-3; TRBD2 agrees at 13 bases. The V and J ends lost 4 bases and 10 bases, in that order; junction bases with no gene match: 8. The germline CDR1 and CDR2 sequences are MNHEY and SVGAGI. There are 15 residues in the CDR3.

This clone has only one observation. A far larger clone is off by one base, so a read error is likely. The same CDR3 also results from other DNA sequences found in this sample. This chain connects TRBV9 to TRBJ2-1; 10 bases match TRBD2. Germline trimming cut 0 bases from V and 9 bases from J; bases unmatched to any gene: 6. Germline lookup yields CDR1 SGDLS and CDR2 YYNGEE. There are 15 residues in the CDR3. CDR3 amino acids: CASSVVSSGSSEQFF. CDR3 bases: TGTGCCAGCAGCGTAGTTTCTAGCGGGAGTTCTGAGCAGTTCTTC.

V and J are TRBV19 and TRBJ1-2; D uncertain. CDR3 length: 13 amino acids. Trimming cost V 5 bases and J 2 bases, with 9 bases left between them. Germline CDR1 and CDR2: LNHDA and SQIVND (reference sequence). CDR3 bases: TGTGCCAGTAGTGTCACAGAGAACTATGGCTACACCTTC. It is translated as CASSVTENYGYTF. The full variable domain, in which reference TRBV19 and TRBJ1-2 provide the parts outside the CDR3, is DGGITQSPKYLFRKEGQNVTLSCEQNLNHDAMYWYRQDPGQGLRLIYYSQIVNDFQKGDIAEGYSVSREKKESFPLTVTSAQKNPTAFYLCASSVTENYGYTFGSGTRLTVV.

The CDR3 region is CASRLGTSGSSYEQYF. In DNA form, the CDR3 reads TGTGCCAGCAGACTTGGGACTAGCGGATCCTCCTACGAGCAGTACTTC. This chain connects TRBV27 to TRBJ2-7; 11 bases align to TRBD2. This CDR3 has 16 amino acids. V dropped 6 bases and J dropped 0; count of bases not matched to a gene: 7. Germline CDR1 MNHEY, CDR2 SMNVEV (reference sequence).

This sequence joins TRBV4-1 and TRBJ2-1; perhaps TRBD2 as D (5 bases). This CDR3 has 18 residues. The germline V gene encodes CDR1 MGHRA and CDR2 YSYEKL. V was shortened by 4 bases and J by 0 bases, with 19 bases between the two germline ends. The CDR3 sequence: CASSPSPIASSSYNEQFF. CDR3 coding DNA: TGCGCCAGCAGCCCAAGCCCCATAGCGTCAAGCTCCTACAATGAGCAGTTCTTC.

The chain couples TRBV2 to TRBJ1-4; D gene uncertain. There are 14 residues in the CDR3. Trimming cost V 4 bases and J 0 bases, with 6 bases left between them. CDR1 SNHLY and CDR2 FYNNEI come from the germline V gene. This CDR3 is CASSADATNEKLFF. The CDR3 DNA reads TGTGCCAGCAGTGCCGATGCAACTAATGAAAAACTGTTTTTT.

CDR3 sequence reads: CSARDLETQYF. The CDR3 DNA reads as TGCAGTGCTAGAGATTTGGAGACCCAGTACTTC. This sequence joins TRBV20-1 and TRBJ2-5; unclear D gene. CDR3 length: 11 residues. The germline V and J ends were trimmed by 0 bases and 5 bases, with 4 bases remaining between them. Looked up from germline, CDR1 is DFQATT and CDR2 is SNEGSKA (reference sequence).

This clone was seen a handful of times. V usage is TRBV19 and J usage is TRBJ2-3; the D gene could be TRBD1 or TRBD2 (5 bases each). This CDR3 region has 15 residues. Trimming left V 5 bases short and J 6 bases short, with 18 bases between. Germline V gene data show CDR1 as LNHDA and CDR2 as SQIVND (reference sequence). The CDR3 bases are TGTGCCAGTAGTCCTATCGGGGCTCGGCGGGATACGCAGTATTTT. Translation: CASSPIGARRDTQYF.